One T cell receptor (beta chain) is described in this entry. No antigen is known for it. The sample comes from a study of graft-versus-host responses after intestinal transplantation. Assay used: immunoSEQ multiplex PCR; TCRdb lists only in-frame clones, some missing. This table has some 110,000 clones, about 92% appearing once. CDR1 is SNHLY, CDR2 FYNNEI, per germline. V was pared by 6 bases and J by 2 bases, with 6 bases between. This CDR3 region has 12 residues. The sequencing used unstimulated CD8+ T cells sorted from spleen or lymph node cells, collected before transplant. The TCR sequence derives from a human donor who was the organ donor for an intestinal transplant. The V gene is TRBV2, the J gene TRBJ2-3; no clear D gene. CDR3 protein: CASRYYTDTQYF. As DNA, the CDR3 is TGTGCCAGCAGGTACTACACAGATACGCAGTATTTT.